The present T cell receptor beta chain was sequenced within a study of blood T cell repertoires in COVID-19. This clone has just one count. The data were produced by immunoSEQ multiplex PCR, yet TCRdb's version contains in-frame clones alone and is incomplete. The table shows roughly 300,000 clones, with around 84% occurring only once. This receptor was taken from a young woman who had recovered from COVID-19. Sequencing was done on a sample of PBMCs or T cells enriched from blood (not recorded which).

The chain's CDR3 is CATSYGGPTDTQYF. The CDR3 DNA follows: TGTGCCACCAGCTACGGGGGACCCACAGATACGCAGTATTTT. The rearrangement joins TRBV24-1 to TRBJ2-3, with D perhaps TRBD2 (6 bases). Trimming pared 7 bases from V and 2 bases from J, leaving 12 bases between. Germline V gene lookup returns CDR1 KGHDR and CDR2 SFDVKD. There are 14 residues in the CDR3.